Listed here are 6 T cell receptor beta chains from one sample, sequenced in a study of blood T cell repertoires in COVID-19. The assay was immunoSEQ multiplex PCR, and TCRdb's table has in-frame clones only and misses some. The sample has about 170,000 clones; around 72% are singletons. Source material: peripheral blood. These receptors came from a woman older than 75 with acute or convalescent COVID-19.

The gene calls are TRBV15 and TRBJ2-5, with 8 bases identical to TRBD2. V lost 0 bases, J lost 5 bases, and 8 bases stayed unmatched. This CDR3 spans 16 amino acids. Germline loops: CDR1 LNHNV, CDR2 YYDKDF (reference sequence). The CDR3 region has the DNA TGTGCCACCAGCAGAGATCGGAGCGGGAGTGGGGAGACCCAGTACTTC. Translation gives CATSRDRSGSGETQYF.

The chain recombines TRBV5-1 with TRBJ1-2; 8 bases are shared with TRBD1. V lost 4 bases to trimming and J lost 4 bases; unmatched junction nucleotides: 9. Germline CDR1 reads SGHRS; CDR2 reads YFSETQ. The CDR3 consists of 15 residues. The CDR3: CASSMQGASSYGYTF. In DNA, the CDR3 is TGCGCCAGCAGCATGCAGGGGGCAAGCTCCTATGGCTACACCTTC.

The V call is TRBV12-3 or TRBV12-4, the J call TRBJ1-6; D unresolved. The V end was cut by 3 bases, the J end by 8 bases, with 5 bases between. This CDR3 comprises 12 residues. For the CDR3, the DNA is TGTGCCAGCAGTTTGGTAGATTCACCCCTCCACTTT. Its translation: CASSLVDSPLHF.

The chain recombines TRBV11-2 with TRBJ2-7; 7 bases match TRBD2. The germline CDR1 and CDR2 sequences are SGHAT and FQNNGV. CDR3 size: 14 residues. Losses at the gene ends were 5 bases for V and 7 bases for J; bases not matched to a gene: 11. The CDR3 coding sequence is TGTGCCAGCAGCCCCGGGGGAGGGGTTTGGGAGCAGTACTTC. Translated: CASSPGGGVWEQYF.

This clone appeared a single time. CDR3 DNA sequence: TGTGCCAGTAGTATAAGCGGGAGGGAAAATGAGCAGTTCTTC. Translating it yields CASSISGRENEQFF. This sequence joins TRBV19 and TRBJ2-1; 10 bases map to TRBD2. This CDR3 comprises 14 residues. Per germline, CDR1 LNHDA and CDR2 SQIVND (reference sequence). V trimming: 2 bases; J trimming: 7 bases; junction bases outside the gene matches: 2.

The chain is built from TRBV18 and TRBJ1-1; 7 bases map to TRBD1. The germline gives CDR1 KGHSH, CDR2 LQKENI. The CDR3 is 14 amino acids. J lost 1 base, V lost 1 base, and 0 bases had no gene match. The CDR3: CASSPRTGNTEAFF. CDR3 bases: TGTGCCAGCTCACCACGGACAGGGAACACTGAAGCTTTCTTT.